The 30 T cell receptor beta chains in this list originate from one sample, sequenced in a study of tumor-infiltrating lymphocytes in primary liver carcinoma. TCR beta cDNA was reverse-transcribed from roughly 0.45 ug of total RNA. The reaction used a constant-region primer and ProtoScript II reverse transcriptase. Generation of the TCR beta libraries relied on three nested multiplex PCR rounds using slightly modified ARM-PCR. In the first two PCR rounds, TRBV1-TRBV30 forward primers were paired with a C-beta reverse primer, and each round lasted approximately 9 cycles. TCRdb independently ran MiXCR on the multiplex PCR reads; one entry per CDR3 protein. This sample has 180,000 or so distinct CDR3 sequences, with about 55% found just once. Blood RNA originated from unsorted whole blood, with germline DNA additionally extracted. The source material was peripheral blood. All receptors come from a man in his forties with primary liver carcinoma and hepatitis B virus infection.

Details on this clonotype: A much larger clone lies one base from this, so it may be a read error. The V and J genes are TRBV11-2 and TRBJ2-1; the match to TRBD2 covers 7 bases. CDR3 size: 15 residues. Germline assignment: CDR1 SGHAT and CDR2 FQNNGV. CDR3 bases: TGTGTCAGCAGCTTAGGGGACCGGGGGGTAAATGAGCAGTTCTTC. Its translation is CVSSLGDRGVNEQFF.

The genes are TRBV6-5 and TRBJ2-3, with a weak D call TRBD2 (6 bases). Per germline, CDR1 MNHEY and CDR2 SVGAGI. V gave up 6 bases and J gave up 0 bases, with 16 bases separating them. The CDR3 totals 16 residues. CDR3 bases: TGTGCCAGCAGCTCCTGGGGGGTTCTTAGCACAGATACGCAGTATTTT. It encodes CASSSWGVLSTDTQYF.

Of note for this clonotype: With a much larger clone just one base away, this may be a read error. The chain couples TRBV29-1 to TRBJ2-2; 11 nucleotides line up with TRBD2. V shed 6 bases and J 5 bases; nucleotides not matched to a gene: 8. The CDR3 extends over 15 amino acids. Germline CDR1 reads SQVTM; CDR2 reads ANQGSEA. The CDR3 region has the DNA TGCAGCGTGCGGGGACTAGCGGAAATTACCGGGGAGCTGTTTTTT. It specifies CSVRGLAEITGELFF.

This clonotype was observed a few times. The chain recombines TRBV28 with TRBJ1-2; D unclear. The V end was cut by 5 bases, the J end by 2 bases, with 9 bases between. The CDR3 spans 13 residues. Germline V gives CDR1 MDHEN, CDR2 SYDVKM. DNA of the CDR3: TGTGCCAGCAGTCCACCGGGGAACTATGGCTACACCTTC. This translates into CASSPPGNYGYTF.

This clonotype was detected a few times. This sequence joins TRBV10-3 and TRBJ2-1; D might be TRBD1 (5 bases). Per germline, CDR1 ENHRY and CDR2 SYGVKD. CDR3 length: 17 amino acids. Trimming pared 2 bases from V and 0 bases from J, leaving 14 bases between. This CDR3 is CAISEEGQYSSYNEQFF. The CDR3 DNA reads as TGTGCCATCAGTGAGGAAGGACAATATTCCTCCTACAATGAGCAGTTCTTC.

This clonotype appeared once. V is TRBV23-1 and J is TRBJ2-5; 7 positions match TRBD1. TRBV23-1 qualifies as an ORF whose function is uncertain. There are 15 residues in the CDR3. V lost 8 bases, J lost 2 bases, and 11 bases stayed unmatched. CDR3 nucleotide sequence: TGCGCCAGCTTAACCGGGACAGAGGTTCAAGAGACCCAGTACTTC. Translated, it gives CASLTGTEVQETQYF.

The genes are TRBV4-1 and TRBJ2-1, with TRBD2 matching over 8 bases. Per the germline V gene, CDR1 is MGHRA and CDR2 is YSYEKL. This CDR3 has 21 residues. V gave up 1 base and J gave up 3 bases; unmatched junction bases: 20. CDR3 sequence: CASSQAPVPLPGREDYNEQFF. In nucleotides, the CDR3 is TGCGCCAGCAGCCAAGCTCCGGTTCCACTCCCCGGGCGGGAGGACTACAATGAGCAGTTCTTC.

As to this clonotype: This may stem from a read error, because a much larger clone lies one nucleotide away. The chain combines TRBV29-1 with TRBJ2-4; D possibly corresponds to TRBD2 (6 bases). The V gene's germline CDR1 is SQVTM and CDR2 ANQGSEA. CDR3 length: 15 amino acids. The CDR3 sequence is CSGWRDLIAKNIQHF. Written as DNA, the CDR3 is TGCAGCGGCTGGAGGGACCTCATAGCCAAAAACATTCAGCACTTC.

At least ten counts were recorded for this clonotype. The chain links TRBV11-2 to TRBJ2-7, with D possibly being TRBD2 (5 bases). V was pared by 3 bases and J by 2 bases, with 23 bases between. CDR3 length equals 18 residues. From germline, CDR1 is SGHAT and CDR2 FQNNGV. The CDR3 sequence is CASSFSFRWISAPYEQYF. CDR3 in DNA: TGTGCCAGCAGCTTTTCGTTCCGGTGGATTAGCGCCCCCTACGAGCAGTACTTC.

As concerns this clonotype: The junction differs from germline at one of its ends, possibly a read error. V and J are TRBV11-2 and TRBJ2-5; unclear D gene. The CDR3 loop spans 13 amino acids. Germline V gives CDR1 SGHAT, CDR2 FQNNGV. CDR3 amino acids: CANSLSARETQYF. The CDR3 nucleotides are TGTGCCAACAGCTTAAGTGCCCGAGAGACACAGTACTTC. Looking up the rest from reference TRBV11-2 and TRBJ2-5 gives the full variable domain: EAGVAQSPRYKIIEKRQSVAFWCNPISGHATLYWYQQILGQGPKLLIQFQNNGVVDDSQLPKDRFSAERLKGVDSTLKIQPAKLEDSAVYLCANSLSARETQYFGPGTRLLVL.

As for this clonotype: A much larger clonotype is one base distant, so this may be a read error. The V call is TRBV11-2, the J call TRBJ1-5, with unresolved D. Germline V CDR1 and CDR2: SGHAT, FQNNGV. This CDR3 spans 13 amino acids. The CDR3 reads CASSLSGYQPHHF. The CDR3 DNA is TGTGCCAGCAGCTTATCGGGGTATCAGCCCCACCATTTT.

A remark on this clonotype: Its ends do not fully match the called genes, so a read error is possible. The V and J genes are TRBV5-1 and TRBJ2-7; TRBD1 matches 8 bases. This CDR3 is 14 amino acids long. CDR1 and CDR2 (germline): SGHRS, YFSETQ. CDR3: CASYSGTGSYEQCF. The CDR3 DNA sequence: TGCGCCAGCTACTCCGGGACAGGATCCTACGAGCAGTGCTTC.

J is TRBJ2-5 and V is TRBV11-1, with 11 bases identical to TRBD2. V was pared by 1 base and J by 2 bases, with 12 bases of the junction left unmatched. This CDR3 spans 19 amino acids. Per the germline V gene, CDR1 is SGHAT and CDR2 is FQDESV (reference sequence). The CDR3 spells CASSLGGLAGGGGQETQYF. The CDR3 bases are TGTGCCAGCAGCTTAGGAGGGCTAGCGGGAGGAGGGGGTCAAGAGACCCAGTACTTC. The entire variable domain, with the rest obtained from reference TRBV11-1 and TRBJ2-5, is as follows: EAEVAQSPRYKITEKSQAVAFWCDPISGHATLYWYRQILGQGPELLVQFQDESVVDDSQLPKDRFSAERLKGVDSTLKIQPAELGDSAMYLCASSLGGLAGGGGQETQYFGPGTRLLVL.

This clonotype was recorded a few times. The chain uses TRBV5-1 and TRBJ2-2, with unresolved D. Trimming removed 2 bases at V and 0 bases at J, with 17 bases between. Germline V CDR1 and CDR2: SGHRS, YFSETQ. The CDR3 has 18 amino acids. The CDR3 sequence: CASSLGKGSLANTGELFF. In DNA form, the CDR3 reads TGCGCCAGCAGCTTAGGGAAAGGGTCCCTTGCGAACACCGGGGAGCTGTTTTTT.

On this clonotype itself: A single base separates this from a much larger clone, so it may be a read error. The V call is TRBV5-5, the J call TRBJ2-3; TRBD2 matches at 8 bases. The length of the CDR3 is 16 residues. V was pared by 4 bases and J by 1 base, with 8 bases of the junction left unmatched. The germline CDR1 and CDR2 sequences are SGHKS and YYEKEE (reference sequence). The CDR3 region has the DNA TGTGCCAGCAGCATTAGCGGGAAGGCCGGCACAGATACGCAGTATTTT. Its translation is CASSISGKAGTDTQYF.

This clonotype was detected a few times. The rearrangement links TRBV7-9 to TRBJ2-1; the D is unclear. The germline gives CDR1 SEHNR, CDR2 FQNEAQ (reference sequence). The CDR3 loop spans 17 amino acids. V was pared by 4 bases and J by 0 bases, with 16 bases between. CDR3 residues: CASSSPLSDPSYNEQFF. The CDR3, as DNA: TGTGCCAGCAGCTCTCCCCTTTCGGACCCCTCCTACAATGAGCAGTTCTTC.

As to this clonotype: The CDR3 end shows no conserved phenylalanine or tryptophan, and so a read error is likely. V and J are TRBV4-2 and TRBJ2-1; the match to TRBD2 covers 11 bases. Trimming removed 6 bases from V and 6 bases from J; junction bases left unmatched: 7. CDR3 length equals 15 residues. The germline CDR1 and CDR2 sequences are LGHNA and YNFKEQ. CDR3 sequence reads: CASRDTSGRINEQFS. In DNA form, the CDR3 reads TGTGCCAGCAGGGACACTAGCGGGAGAATCAATGAGCAGTTCTCC.

The chain is built from TRBV28 and TRBJ2-7; tentatively, D is TRBD1 or TRBD2 (5 bases each). The ends were cut back, 6 bases at V and 2 bases at J, with 14 bases in the middle. In germline, CDR1 is MDHEN, CDR2 SYDVKM. The CDR3 consists of 14 residues. The CDR3 bases are TGTGCCAGCAGGGTGGGCCCGGGGCCCTACGAGCAGTACTTC. It yields the protein CASRVGPGPYEQYF.

Comments on this clonotype: The junction does not match germline at one end; this may be a read error. J is TRBJ2-7 and V is TRBV6-6, with 8 bases aligning to TRBD2. The CDR3 has 14 amino acids. The germline CDR1 and CDR2 sequences are MNHNY and SVGAGI (reference sequence). Here the CDR3 DNA reads TGTGTCAGCCATAGAGCGGGGGATACCTACGAGCAGTATTTC. Translating gives CVSHRAGDTYEQYF.

This chain joins TRBV6-5 and TRBJ2-7; the D gene is possibly TRBD2 (6 bases). V lost 3 bases and J 2 bases, leaving 17 bases between the germline ends. CDR1 and CDR2 from the germline V gene are MNHEY and SVGAGI. CDR3 size: 16 residues. DNA of the CDR3: TGTGCCAGCAGTTATTTGAACGGGAGCCCCCCCTACGAGCAGTACTTC. Translating it yields CASSYLNGSPPYEQYF.

Notes on this clonotype: Sequence at one end of the junction differs from germline and may be a read error. The chain has TRBV29-1 and TRBJ2-3; 8 nucleotides agree with TRBD2. Per germline, CDR1 SQVTM and CDR2 ANQGSEA. CDR3 size: 15 residues. For the CDR3, the DNA is TGTAGCGTCCGGACTAGCTGGGCCCGCACAGATACGCAGTATTTT. It translates to CSVRTSWARTDTQYF.

As for this clonotype: A read error may account for a junction end that differs from germline. The V and J genes are TRBV6-1 and TRBJ2-7; no reliable D call. The germline V gene has CDR1 MNHNS and CDR2 SASEGT. The CDR3 is made up of 16 amino acids. The CDR3 protein is CANSEALSRVSYGQYF. Written as DNA, the CDR3 is TGTGCCAACAGTGAAGCGCTTAGCAGAGTCTCCTACGGGCAGTACTTC.

The V call is TRBV12-3 or TRBV12-4, the J call TRBJ1-5; TRBD1 matches at 7 bases. CDR3 length equals 15 residues. V trimming: 3 bases; J trimming: 9 bases; junction bases outside the gene matches: 11. CDR3 loop: CASSFGRGARGPQHF. CDR3 bases: TGTGCCAGCAGTTTCGGCAGGGGGGCAAGAGGGCCCCAGCATTTT.

This clonotype was seen ten or more times. The chain joins TRBV28 to TRBJ2-2, with D possibly matching TRBD2 (7 bases). The germline V gene encodes CDR1 MDHEN and CDR2 SYDVKM. Trimming removed 8 bases from V and 6 bases from J, with 16 bases in between. This CDR3 region has 14 residues. Here the CDR3 reads CASLGGQGAGELFF. CDR3 nucleotides: TGTGCCAGCCTCGGGGGGCAGGGAGCCGGGGAGCTGTTTTTT.

In this sample, this clonotype turned up a few times. The chain's CDR3 is CASSESTAENTEAFF. The CDR3 DNA follows: TGCGCCAGCAGTGAGTCGACAGCGGAGAACACTGAAGCTTTCTTT. The V gene is TRBV10-2, the J gene TRBJ1-1, with D perhaps TRBD1 (5 bases). This CDR3 has 15 residues. Looked up from germline, CDR1 is WSHSY and CDR2 is SAAADI. V lost 0 bases to trimming and J lost 1 base, with 9 bases between them.

The chain employs TRBV6-5 and TRBJ2-7; D is unclear. The CDR3 has 13 residues. Trimming cost V 11 bases and J 6 bases, with 20 bases left between them. Germline CDR1 and CDR2: MNHEY and SVGAGI. The CDR3 DNA reads TGTGCCGTCCATCTCAGCGCGAAGGGCGAGCAGTACTTC. Protein sequence: CAVHLSAKGEQYF.

CDR3 nucleotide sequence: TGCAGCGTGACCGGGACTAGCACAGATACGCAGTATTTT. It encodes CSVTGTSTDTQYF. The genes are TRBV29-1 and TRBJ2-3, with a possible D match to TRBD2 (6 bases). CDR3 length: 13 amino acids. The V gene's germline CDR1 is SQVTM and CDR2 ANQGSEA. V was clipped by 6 bases and J by 0 bases, with 10 bases between them.

This clonotype was found many times. This chain connects TRBV12-3 or TRBV12-4 to TRBJ2-1; TRBD1 might be the D (6 bases). The V gene lost 3 bases and the J gene lost 0 bases, with 9 bases spanning the gap. CDR3 size: 15 residues. This CDR3 reads CASSFGQSSYNEQFF. CDR3 nucleotide sequence: TGTGCCAGCAGTTTCGGACAGAGCTCCTACAATGAGCAGTTCTTC.

The chain uses TRBV6-6 and TRBJ2-7; the match to TRBD2 covers 15 bases. This CDR3 is 18 amino acids long. Per germline, CDR1 MNHNY and CDR2 SVGAGI (reference sequence). After removal of 5 bases from V and 2 bases from J, the junction contained 10 bases not matched to a gene. The chain's CDR3 is CASSTYGTSGRRAYEQYF. The CDR3 nucleotides read TGTGCCAGCAGTACCTACGGGACTAGCGGGAGGAGGGCCTACGAGCAGTACTTC.

For this clonotype: Lacking the conserved final phenylalanine or tryptophan, this CDR3 likely reflects a read error. The gene calls are TRBV5-6 and TRBJ2-1; D unresolved. The germline V gene encodes CDR1 SGHDT and CDR2 YYEEEE. Trimming left V 1 base short and J 8 bases short, with 19 bases between. The CDR3 is made up of 16 amino acids. As DNA, the CDR3 is TGTGCCAGCAGCTTGCTGGGTCAGGACGATATGGATGAGCAGTTCTTA. It yields the protein CASSLLGQDDMDEQFL.